This T cell receptor beta chain was sequenced during a study of cytomegalovirus exposure and HLA in healthy donors. Study outcomes and limitations: HLA-A and HLA-B allele assignments for most subjects were reportedly predicted accurately using TCR beta sequences.

Comment on this clone: Its target is not known.

The PCR ran on 60 Vbeta and 13 Jbeta primers. Sequencing used immunoSEQ multiplex PCR; TCRdb keeps in-frame clones, though not all of them. The table lists about 190,000 clones, around 86% of them singletons. Germline V gene sequence: CDR1 SGHNT, CDR2 YENEEA. The CDR3 extends over 13 amino acids. Trimming took off 3 bases at V and 4 bases at J, with 9 bases between the two ends. Donors were ostensibly healthy at sampling, although undocumented immune exposures were probable. This rearrangement joins TRBV11-3 to TRBJ2-5; D gene ambiguous. The sample consisted of PBMCs. The receptor comes from a man aged 35 to 55 in good health and CMV-seropositive. The CDR3 DNA follows: TGTGCCAGCAGCTTTGTTAGTGGAGAGACCCAGTACTTC. Protein product: CASSFVSGETQYF. The full variable domain, with the rest looked up from reference TRBV11-3 and TRBJ2-5, is EAGVVQSPRYKIIEKKQPVAFWCNPISGHNTLYWYLQNLGQGPELLIRYENEEAVDDSQLPKDRFSAERLKGVDSTLKIQPAELGDSAVYLCASSFVSGETQYFGPGTRLLVL.